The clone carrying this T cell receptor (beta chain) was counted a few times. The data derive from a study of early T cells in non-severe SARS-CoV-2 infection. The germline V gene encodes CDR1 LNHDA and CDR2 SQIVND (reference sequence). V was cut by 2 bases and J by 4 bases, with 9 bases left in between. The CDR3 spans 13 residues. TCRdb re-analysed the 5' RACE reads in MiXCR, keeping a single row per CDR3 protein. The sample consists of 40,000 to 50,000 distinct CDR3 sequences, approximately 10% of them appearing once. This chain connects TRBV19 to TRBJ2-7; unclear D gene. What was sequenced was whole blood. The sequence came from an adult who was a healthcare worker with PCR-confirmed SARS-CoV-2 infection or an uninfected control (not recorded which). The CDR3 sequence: CASSITLTYEQYF. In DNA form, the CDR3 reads TGTGCCAGTAGTATAACTCTCACTTACGAGCAGTACTTC.